This T cell receptor (beta chain) came from a study of monozygotic twins with inflammatory bowel disease. Concerning this clonotype: Its antigen is not identified.

Study results and caveats: Part of the variability in patient repertoires may have come from differing immunosuppressive treatments. TCRbeta diversity (inverse Simpson) was lower in IBD patients than in healthy co-twins.

This CDR3 region has 13 residues. Germline V gives CDR1 MNHEY, CDR2 SVGEGT. Per TCR library, roughly 3,600 ng of total RNA was used. Both the TCRalpha cDNA and the TCRbeta cDNA were taken through two nested PCRs, lasting around 15 and 9 cycles. TCRdb re-called the 5' RACE reads; every CDR3 protein appears as one record, without DNA. This sample contains over 200,000 distinct CDR3 sequences. The clonotype originates from a human donor with ulcerative colitis or Crohn's disease, or a healthy co-twin of an affected twin (not recorded which). The rearrangement links TRBV6-2 or TRBV6-3 to TRBJ2-5; TCRdb indicates TRBD1, and absent DNA this call remains unverified. Material for sequencing was blood. CDR3 loop: CASTRTAQETQYF.